The rows below give T cell receptor beta chains drawn from one sample of a study of blood T cell repertoires in COVID-19. Assay: immunoSEQ multiplex PCR; the TCRdb copy retains only in-frame clones and omits some. The sample includes about 140,000 clones, around nine tenths of them seen just once. Sequenced sample: peripheral blood. Receptors originate from a woman aged 40 to 49 with acute or convalescent COVID-19. CDR3s include the opening cysteine and the closing phenylalanine or tryptophan. A D gene is named only where the DNA matches it firmly. For some rows the clone size is stated as once, few or many, or as a class when expanded; others skip it.

abundance	d_gene	v_gene	j_gene	CDR3nt	CDR3aa
NA	NA	TRBV14	TRBJ2-1	TGTGCCAGCAGCCAAGGAGAGAACAATGAGCAGTTCTTC	CASSQGENNEQFF
NA	TRBD1	TRBV27	TRBJ2-3	TGTGCCAGCAGATCCCGGGACAGGAGCACAGATACGCAGTATTTT	CASRSRDRSTDTQYF
NA	NA	TRBV19	TRBJ1-2	TGTGCCAGTAGTCTCCAGGAGGTGGGCTATGGCTACACCTTC	CASSLQEVGYGYTF
NA	NA	TRBV18	TRBJ1-2	TGTGCCAGCTCATCGGACAAGAAATATGGCTACACCTTC	CASSSDKKYGYTF
NA	TRBD1	TRBV11-1	TRBJ2-7	TGTGCCAGCAGCGGCCGGGACAGGGGCGAAGAGCAGTACTTC	CASSGRDRGEEQYF
NA	NA	TRBV4-1	TRBJ2-7	TGCGCCAGCAGCCAAGAACCCCCCCTAGCGTCGGTCCACGAGCAGTACTTC	CASSQEPPLASVHEQYF
NA	TRBD2	TRBV4-1	TRBJ2-7	TGCGCCAGCAGCCAAGAGCTACTAGCGGGCCGGAGCGAGCAGTACTTC	CASSQELLAGRSEQYF
NA	TRBD1	TRBV5-6	TRBJ1-1	TGTGCCAGCAGCTTGCGGGGGACAGGCACTGAAGCTTTCTTT	CASSLRGTGTEAFF
NA	TRBD2	TRBV19	TRBJ2-3	TGTGCCAGTAGTCTCGGGACTAGCGGGAACACAGATACGCAGTATTTT	CASSLGTSGNTDTQYF
NA	TRBD1	TRBV3-1/TRBV3-2	TRBJ1-2	TGTGCCAGCAGCCAGAACAGGGGTGGCTACACCTTC	CASSQNRGGYTF
NA	NA	TRBV7-9	TRBJ1-3	TGTGCCAGCAGCTTAGGGGCAGCGGGATCCGGAAACACCATATATTTT	CASSLGAAGSGNTIYF
NA	TRBD1	TRBV6-5	TRBJ1-4	TGTGCCAGCAGTTCCCAGAGGGGGCCTAATGAAAAACTGTTTTTT	CASSSQRGPNEKLFF
NA	NA	TRBV6-5	TRBJ1-1	TGTGCCAGCACCGCACAAATGAACACTGAAGCTTTCTTT	CASTAQMNTEAFF
NA	TRBD1	TRBV5-5	TRBJ1-2	TGTGCCAGCAGCCTGGAGGCAGGGGGCTACTATGGCTACACCTTC	CASSLEAGGYYGYTF
NA	NA	TRBV5-4	TRBJ1-2	TGTGCCAGCAGCTTGATCGGAGTTCCCTATGGCTACACCTTC	CASSLIGVPYGYTF
NA	TRBD1	TRBV15	TRBJ2-5	TGTGCCACCAGCAGTCGACAGGGGGATTTTGGAGAGACCCAGTACTTC	CATSSRQGDFGETQYF
NA	TRBD2	TRBV5-5	TRBJ2-7	TGTGCCAGCAGTTACCTAGCGGGGGGTTCCTACGAGCAGTACTTC	CASSYLAGGSYEQYF
NA	TRBD1	TRBV6-5	TRBJ2-7	TGTGCCAGCAGACAGGGACAGGACCCCCCGGTGCAGTACTTC	CASRQGQDPPVQYF
NA	NA	TRBV27	TRBJ1-4	TGTGCCAGCAGTAGTGGAAGGCAGGCCTATAATGAAAAACTGTTTTTT	CASSSGRQAYNEKLFF
once	NA	TRBV28	TRBJ2-1	TGTGCCAGCAGTGAACAGGGATACTCCTACAATGAGCAGTTCTTC	CASSEQGYSYNEQFF
NA	TRBD2	TRBV18	TRBJ2-2	TGTGCCAGCTCACCTCCGCGGGGGGGCTCCGGGGAGCTGTTTTTT	CASSPPRGGSGELFF
NA	NA	TRBV2	TRBJ1-5	TGTGCCAGCAGTGACGCGCATAGCAATCAGCCCCAGCATTTT	CASSDAHSNQPQHF
NA	NA	TRBV5-4	TRBJ1-3	TGTGCCAGCAGCCCGACAGGTGGTGGAAACACCATATATTTT	CASSPTGGGNTIYF
NA	TRBD2	TRBV7-2	TRBJ2-5	TGTGCCAGCAGCTTAGTAAGGGCGAGCGGGGGGCCTTGGGAGACCCAGTACTTC	CASSLVRASGGPWETQYF
NA	NA	TRBV4-3	TRBJ1-1	TGCGCCAGCAGACGGTCTATAGACACTGAAGCTTTCTTT	CASRRSIDTEAFF
NA	NA	TRBV19	TRBJ1-1	TGTGCCAGTAGTTATGAGCAGAACACTGAAGCTTTCTTT	CASSYEQNTEAFF
NA	NA	TRBV27	TRBJ2-1	TGTGCCAGCAGTTTTCAGGGGTACAATGAGCAGTTCTTC	CASSFQGYNEQFF